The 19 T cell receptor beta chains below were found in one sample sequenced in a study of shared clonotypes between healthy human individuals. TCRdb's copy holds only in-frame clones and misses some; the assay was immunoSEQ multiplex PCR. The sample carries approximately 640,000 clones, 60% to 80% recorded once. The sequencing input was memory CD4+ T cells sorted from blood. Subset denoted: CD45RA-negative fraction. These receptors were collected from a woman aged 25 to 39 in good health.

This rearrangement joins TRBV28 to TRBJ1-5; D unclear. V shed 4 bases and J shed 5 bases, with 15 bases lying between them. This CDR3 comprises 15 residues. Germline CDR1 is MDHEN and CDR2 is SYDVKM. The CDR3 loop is CASSSLDLSDQPQHF. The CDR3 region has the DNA TGTGCCAGCAGTTCGTTGGACCTGTCGGATCAGCCCCAGCATTTT.

The CDR3 sequence is CASRREGETQYF. CDR3 nucleotides: TGTGCCAGCAGACGGGAGGGGGAGACCCAGTACTTC. The chain couples TRBV2 to TRBJ2-5; the match to TRBD2 covers 8 bases. Per the germline V gene, CDR1 is SNHLY and CDR2 is FYNNEI. V trimming: 6 bases; J trimming: 5 bases; junction bases outside the gene matches: 2. CDR3 size: 12 residues.

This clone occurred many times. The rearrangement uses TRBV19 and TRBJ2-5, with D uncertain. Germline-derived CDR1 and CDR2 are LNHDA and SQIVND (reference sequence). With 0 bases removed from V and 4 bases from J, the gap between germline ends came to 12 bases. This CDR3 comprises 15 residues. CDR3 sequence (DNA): TGTGCCAGTAGTATAGATCCGGGTCAGCGAGAGACCCAGTACTTC. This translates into CASSIDPGQRETQYF.

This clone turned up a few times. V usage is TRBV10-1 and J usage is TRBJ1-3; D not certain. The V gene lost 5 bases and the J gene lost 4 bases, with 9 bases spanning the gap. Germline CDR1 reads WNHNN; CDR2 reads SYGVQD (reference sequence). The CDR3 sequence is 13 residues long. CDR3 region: CASSTSSGNTIYF. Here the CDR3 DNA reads TGCGCCAGCAGTACGAGTTCGGGAAACACCATATATTTT.

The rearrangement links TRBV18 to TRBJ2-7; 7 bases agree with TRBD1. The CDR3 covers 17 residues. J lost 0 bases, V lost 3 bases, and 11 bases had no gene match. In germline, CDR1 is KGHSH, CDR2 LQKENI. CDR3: CASSPLRGIASSYEQYF. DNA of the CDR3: TGTGCCAGCTCACCGCTCAGGGGGATAGCGTCCTCCTACGAGCAGTACTTC.

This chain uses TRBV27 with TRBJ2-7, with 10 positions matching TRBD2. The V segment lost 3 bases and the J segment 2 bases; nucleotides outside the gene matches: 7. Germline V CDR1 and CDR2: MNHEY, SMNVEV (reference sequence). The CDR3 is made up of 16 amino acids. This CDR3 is CASSLTGLAATYEQYF. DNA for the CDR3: TGTGCCAGCAGTTTGACCGGACTAGCGGCCACCTACGAGCAGTACTTC.

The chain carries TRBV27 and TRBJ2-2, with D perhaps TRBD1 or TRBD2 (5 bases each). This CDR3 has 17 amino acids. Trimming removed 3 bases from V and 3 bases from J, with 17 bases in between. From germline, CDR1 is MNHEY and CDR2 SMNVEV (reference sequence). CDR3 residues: CASSFWGRMKDTGELFF. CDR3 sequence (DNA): TGTGCCAGCAGTTTCTGGGGACGGATGAAGGACACCGGGGAGCTGTTTTTT.

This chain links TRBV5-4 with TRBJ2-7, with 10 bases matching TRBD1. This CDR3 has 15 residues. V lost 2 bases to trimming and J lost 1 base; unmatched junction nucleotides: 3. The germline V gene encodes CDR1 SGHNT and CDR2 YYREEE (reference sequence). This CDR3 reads CASSLVGQGSYEQYF. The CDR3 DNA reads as TGTGCCAGCAGCTTAGTGGGACAGGGGTCCTACGAGCAGTACTTC.

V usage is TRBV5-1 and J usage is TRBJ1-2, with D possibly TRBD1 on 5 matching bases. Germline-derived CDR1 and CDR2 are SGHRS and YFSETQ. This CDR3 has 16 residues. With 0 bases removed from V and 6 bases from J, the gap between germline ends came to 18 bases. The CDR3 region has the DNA TGCGCCAGCAGCTTGGCTGTGGGGGAGACTGCCGATGGCTACACCTTC. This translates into CASSLAVGETADGYTF.

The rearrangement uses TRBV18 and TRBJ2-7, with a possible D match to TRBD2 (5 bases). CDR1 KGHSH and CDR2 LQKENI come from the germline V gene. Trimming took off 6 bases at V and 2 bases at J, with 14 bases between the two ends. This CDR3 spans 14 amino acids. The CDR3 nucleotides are TGTGCCAGCTCCGTAGAGGGAATAGCCTACGAGCAGTACTTC. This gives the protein CASSVEGIAYEQYF. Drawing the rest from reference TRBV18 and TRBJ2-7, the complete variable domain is NAGVMQNPRHLVRRRGQEARLRCSPMKGHSHVYWYRQLPEEGLKFMVYLQKENIIDESGMPKERFSAEFPKEGPSILRIQQVVRGDSAAYFCASSVEGIAYEQYFGPGTRLTVT.

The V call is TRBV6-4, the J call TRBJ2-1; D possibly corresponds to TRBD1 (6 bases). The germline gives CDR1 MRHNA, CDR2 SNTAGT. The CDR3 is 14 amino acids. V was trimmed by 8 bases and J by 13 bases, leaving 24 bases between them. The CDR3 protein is CASSLGPEGRGQFF. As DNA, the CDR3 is TGTGCCAGCTCACTTGGGCCCGAGGGCAGGGGCCAGTTCTTC.

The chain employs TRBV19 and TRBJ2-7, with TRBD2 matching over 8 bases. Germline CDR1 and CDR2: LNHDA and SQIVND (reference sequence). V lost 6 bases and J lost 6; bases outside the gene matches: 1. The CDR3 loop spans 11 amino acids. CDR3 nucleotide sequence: TGTGCCAGTAGCGGGAGGGGCGAGCAGTACTTC. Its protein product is CASSGRGEQYF.

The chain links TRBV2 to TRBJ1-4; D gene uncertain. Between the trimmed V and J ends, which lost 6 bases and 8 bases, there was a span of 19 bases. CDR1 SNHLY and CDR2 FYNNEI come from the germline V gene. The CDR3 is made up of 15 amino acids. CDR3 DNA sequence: TGTGCCAGCAGATCATTAGGCTGGGAGGCCGAAAAACTGTTTTTT. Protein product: CASRSLGWEAEKLFF.

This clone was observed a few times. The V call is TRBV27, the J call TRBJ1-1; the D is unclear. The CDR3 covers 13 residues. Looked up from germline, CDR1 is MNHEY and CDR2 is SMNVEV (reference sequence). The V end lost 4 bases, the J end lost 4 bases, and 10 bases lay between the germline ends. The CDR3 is CASSSRMGTEAFF. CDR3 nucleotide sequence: TGTGCCAGCAGTTCACGGATGGGCACTGAAGCTTTCTTT.

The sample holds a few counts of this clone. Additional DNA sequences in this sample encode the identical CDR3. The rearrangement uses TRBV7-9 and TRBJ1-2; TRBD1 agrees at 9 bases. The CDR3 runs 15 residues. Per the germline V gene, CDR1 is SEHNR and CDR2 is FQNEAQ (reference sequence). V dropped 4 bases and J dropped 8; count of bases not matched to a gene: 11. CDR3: CASSSPGQGIYGYTF. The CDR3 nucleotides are TGTGCCAGCAGCTCCCCGGGACAGGGAATTTACGGCTACACCTTC.

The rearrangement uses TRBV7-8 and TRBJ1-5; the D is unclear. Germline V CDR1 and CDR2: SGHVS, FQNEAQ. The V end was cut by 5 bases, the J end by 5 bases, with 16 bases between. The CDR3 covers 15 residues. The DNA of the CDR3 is TGTGCCAGCAGCCCAAGACCGCCGCCCTATCAGCCCCAGCATTTT. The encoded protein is CASSPRPPPYQPQHF.

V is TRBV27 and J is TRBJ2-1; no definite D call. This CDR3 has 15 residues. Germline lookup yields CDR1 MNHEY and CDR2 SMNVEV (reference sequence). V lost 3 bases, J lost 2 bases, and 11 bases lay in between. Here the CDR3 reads CASSFVSRPYNEQFF. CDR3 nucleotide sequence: TGTGCCAGCAGTTTCGTCAGCAGACCCTACAATGAGCAGTTCTTC.

CDR3 loop: CASSRQGAYEQYF. CDR3 bases: TGTGCCAGCTCTCGACAGGGGGCTTACGAGCAGTACTTC. The rearrangement links TRBV18 to TRBJ2-7; TRBD1 aligns across 10 bases. CDR1 is KGHSH, CDR2 LQKENI, per germline. V was pared by 6 bases and J by 4 bases, with 3 bases of the junction left unmatched. The CDR3 runs 13 residues.

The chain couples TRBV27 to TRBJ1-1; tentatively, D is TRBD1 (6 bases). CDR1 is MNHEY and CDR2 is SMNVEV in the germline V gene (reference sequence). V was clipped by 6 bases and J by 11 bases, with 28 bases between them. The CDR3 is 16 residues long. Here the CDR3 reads CASRDLGQYYNTPAFF. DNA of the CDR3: TGTGCCAGCAGAGATTTAGGACAGTACTACAACACGCCGGCTTTCTTT.